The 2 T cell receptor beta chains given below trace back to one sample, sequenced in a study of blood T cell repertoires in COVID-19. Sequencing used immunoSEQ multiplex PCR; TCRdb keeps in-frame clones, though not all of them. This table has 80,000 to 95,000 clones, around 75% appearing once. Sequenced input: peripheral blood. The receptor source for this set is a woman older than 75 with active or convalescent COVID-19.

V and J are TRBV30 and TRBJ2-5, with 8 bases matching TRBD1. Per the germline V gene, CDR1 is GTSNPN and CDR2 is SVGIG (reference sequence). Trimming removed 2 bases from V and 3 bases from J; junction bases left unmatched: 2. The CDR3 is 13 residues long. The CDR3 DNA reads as TGTGCCTGGAGTAAACAGGGGGAAGAGACCCAGTACTTC. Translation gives CAWSKQGEETQYF.

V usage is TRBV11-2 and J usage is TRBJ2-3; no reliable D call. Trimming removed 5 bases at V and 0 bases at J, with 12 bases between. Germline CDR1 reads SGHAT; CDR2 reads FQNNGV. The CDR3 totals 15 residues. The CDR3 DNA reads TGTGCCAGCAGCCGCTACCCGATTAGCACAGATACGCAGTATTTT. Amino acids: CASSRYPISTDTQYF.